This T cell receptor (beta chain) appears in the sequencing data of a study of T cells after somatic rescue of genetic block. Method: immunoSEQ multiplex PCR; TCRdb's copy keeps in-frame clones and lacks some. The table includes about 13,000 clones, under 85% detected once. This clonotype originated in a boy younger than 18. The sample consisted of peripheral blood mononuclear cells (PBMCs).

The CDR3 DNA is TGTGCCAGCTCATCAACCGCCGGGACAGGGTTAATCAAAAACATTCAGTACTTC. This codes for CASSSTAGTGLIKNIQYF. The V call is TRBV18, the J call TRBJ2-4, with TRBD1 identical over 9 bases. This CDR3 is built from 18 residues. Trimming at V came to 5 bases and at J to 3 bases, leaving 14 bases not matched to a gene. Germline assignment: CDR1 KGHSH and CDR2 LQKENI.